This record looks at one T cell receptor beta chain sequence and its context. The data originate from a study of PD-L1 blockade in urothelial cancer. Study in general: Analysis of blood occurred 3 weeks (second dose) and 6 weeks after treatment start.

This CDR3 is built from 19 residues. V trimming: 4 bases; J trimming: 3 bases; junction bases outside the gene matches: 15. Germline lookup yields CDR1 SGHRS and CDR2 YFSETQ. TCRdb's copy holds only in-frame clones and misses some; the assay was immunoSEQ multiplex PCR. Found here are about 70,000 clones, roughly 90% of them singletons; the top ten hold 4.5%. Time point reported: pretreatment peripheral blood. Per-patient samples, pretreatment and on-treatment, numbered 1 to 8. The chain employs TRBV5-1 and TRBJ2-1, with 11 positions matching TRBD2. Sequencing used PBMCs, obtained around atezolizumab (anti-PD-L1) treatment. This TCR came from a man aged 70 or older with urothelial cancer. For the CDR3, the DNA is TGCGCCAGCAGCGGGTTGGGTCTAGCGGGAGGCTCTAACTACAATGAGCAGTTCTTC. Translated: CASSGLGLAGGSNYNEQFF. Drawing the rest from reference TRBV5-1 and TRBJ2-1, the complete variable domain is KAGVTQTPRYLIKTRGQQVTLSCSPISGHRSVSWYQQTPGQGLQFLFEYFSETQRNKGNFPGRFSGRQFSNSRSEMNVSTLELGDSALYLCASSGLGLAGGSNYNEQFFGPGTRLTVL.